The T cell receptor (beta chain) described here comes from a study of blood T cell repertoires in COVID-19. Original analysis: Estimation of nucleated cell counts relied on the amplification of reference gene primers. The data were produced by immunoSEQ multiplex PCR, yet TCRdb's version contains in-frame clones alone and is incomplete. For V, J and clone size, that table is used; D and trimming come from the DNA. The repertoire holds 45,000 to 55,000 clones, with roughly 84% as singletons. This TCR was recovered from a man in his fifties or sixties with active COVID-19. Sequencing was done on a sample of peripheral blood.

This CDR3 is CASKRTGTYEQYF. The CDR3 DNA reads TGTGCCAGCAAGCGGACAGGGACCTACGAGCAGTACTTC. The V and J genes are TRBV3-1 (or the pseudogene TRBV3-2) and TRBJ2-7, with 8 nucleotides matching TRBD1. The germline gives CDR1 LGHDT, CDR2 YNNKEL (reference sequence). The V and J ends lost 7 bases and 2 bases, in that order; junction bases with no gene match: 4. The CDR3 is made up of 13 amino acids.